One sample yielded the 12 T cell receptor beta chains listed below, sequenced in a study of T cell responses to AZD1222 COVID-19 vaccine. The table came from immunoSEQ multiplex PCR; TCRdb's copy has only in-frame clones and leaves some out. The data show roughly 150,000 clones, about 89% seen once. Sequenced here: peripheral blood, sampled 28 days after the second AZD1222 dose. The receptors were sampled from an adult who received the AZD1222 COVID-19 vaccine.

There are a few counts of this clone. The V call is TRBV15, the J call TRBJ2-7; 7 nucleotides agree with TRBD2. V shed 2 bases, J shed 0 bases, and the junction held 1 base outside the gene matches. This CDR3 contains 14 residues. Germline V gene sequence: CDR1 LNHNV, CDR2 YYDKDF (reference sequence). CDR3: CATSRKRDSYEQYF. DNA of the CDR3: TGTGCCACCAGCAGAAAGCGGGACTCCTACGAGCAGTACTTC.

This chain uses TRBV7-2 with TRBJ2-1, with D maybe TRBD1 (6 bases). The germline V gene has CDR1 SGHTA and CDR2 FQGNSA. The CDR3 sequence is 17 residues long. V lost 1 base to trimming and J lost 2 bases, with 15 bases between them. The CDR3 here is CASSLERGTPPYNEQFF. CDR3 coding DNA: TGTGCCAGCAGCTTAGAGCGAGGGACACCTCCCTACAATGAGCAGTTCTTC. Based on the CDR3 plus reference TRBV7-2 and TRBJ2-1, the full variable domain is GAGVSQSPSNKVTEKGKDVELRCDPISGHTALYWYRQSLGQGLEFLIYFQGNSAPDKSGLPSDRFSAERTGGSVSTLTIQRTQQEDSAVYLCASSLERGTPPYNEQFFGPGTRLTVL.

Here the CDR3 reads CASSLRLAGGPEQFF. DNA for the CDR3: TGCGCCAGCAGCTTAAGACTAGCGGGAGGCCCTGAGCAGTTCTTC. This chain connects TRBV5-1 to TRBJ2-1; 13 bases are shared with TRBD2. V shed 2 bases, J shed 9 bases, and the junction held 5 bases outside the gene matches. The CDR3 runs to 15 residues. Germline CDR1 is SGHRS and CDR2 is YFSETQ.

The table lists this clone with a count of one. This chain joins TRBV28 and TRBJ1-2, with a weak D call TRBD1 (6 bases). The CDR3 runs to 14 residues. Germline V gives CDR1 MDHEN, CDR2 SYDVKM. Deletions cut 8 bases from V and 3 bases from J, with 16 bases between. The CDR3 region has the DNA TGTGCCAGCGCCATCCAGGGGATTTACTATGGCTACACCTTC. This translates into CASAIQGIYYGYTF.

V usage is TRBV3-1 (or the pseudogene TRBV3-2) and J usage is TRBJ2-6; the D gene could be TRBD1 or TRBD2 (5 bases each). Deletions cut 4 bases from V and 5 bases from J, with 12 bases between. Per the germline V gene, CDR1 is LGHDT and CDR2 is YNNKEL (reference sequence). This CDR3 is 15 amino acids long. The CDR3 sequence: CASSPGPGRANVLTF. The CDR3, as DNA: TGTGCCAGCAGCCCGGGACCTGGGAGGGCCAACGTCCTGACTTTC.

The chain employs TRBV19 and TRBJ2-7; perhaps TRBD2 as D (6 bases). This CDR3 has 14 amino acids. The germline V gene encodes CDR1 LNHDA and CDR2 SQIVND (reference sequence). Trimming took off 7 bases at V and 6 bases at J, with 19 bases between the two ends. In DNA form, the CDR3 reads TGTGCCAGTAATCTGGGGACTGACGTTCGCGAGCAGTACTTC. Encoded protein: CASNLGTDVREQYF.

In its sample, this clone was seen once. The rearrangement links TRBV2 to TRBJ2-1; D possibly uses TRBD1 or TRBD2 (6 bases each). The CDR3 totals 14 residues. CDR1 is SNHLY and CDR2 is FYNNEI in the germline V gene. Deletions cut 5 bases from V and 8 bases from J, with 16 bases between. The CDR3 sequence: CASSMGTRRDEQFF. CDR3 in DNA: TGTGCCAGCAGTATGGGGACACGGAGGGATGAGCAGTTCTTC.

The chain employs TRBV19 and TRBJ2-5; 13 bases are a match to TRBD2. The V segment lost 4 bases and the J segment 7 bases; nucleotides outside the gene matches: 9. The CDR3 totals 16 residues. Germline lookup yields CDR1 LNHDA and CDR2 SQIVND (reference sequence). The chain's CDR3 is CASSTRLAGGTGTQYF. The CDR3 DNA follows: TGTGCCAGTAGTACTAGACTAGCGGGAGGCACCGGGACCCAGTACTTC.

The chain recombines TRBV6-4 with TRBJ1-5; the match to TRBD1 covers 8 bases. In germline, CDR1 is MRHNA, CDR2 SNTAGT. Losses at the gene ends were 5 bases for V and 6 bases for J; bases not matched to a gene: 3. This CDR3 has 13 residues. The CDR3 reads CASSLDRGQPQHF. CDR3 sequence (DNA): TGTGCCAGCAGTCTTGACAGGGGTCAGCCCCAGCATTTT.

The rearrangement joins TRBV6-5 to TRBJ2-7, with D perhaps matching TRBD1 (6 bases). V lost 10 bases and J 1 base, leaving 14 bases between the germline ends. The CDR3 loop spans 13 amino acids. Germline CDR1 and CDR2: MNHEY and SVGAGI. The CDR3 DNA follows: TGTGCCACCGCAAGGGGGAGTTCCTACGAGCAGTACTTC. It translates to CATARGSSYEQYF.

The genes are TRBV2 and TRBJ1-1; no definite D call. Trimming left V 6 bases short and J 7 bases short, with 6 bases between. Germline values: CDR1 SNHLY, CDR2 FYNNEI. This CDR3 contains 10 residues. The CDR3: CASSHVEAFF. Written as DNA, the CDR3 is TGTGCCAGCAGCCACGTTGAAGCTTTCTTT.

The V and J genes are TRBV28 and TRBJ1-6; D is unclear. The germline V and J ends were trimmed by 4 bases and 8 bases, with 9 bases remaining between them. Germline CDR1 MDHEN, CDR2 SYDVKM. CDR3 length: 13 amino acids. The CDR3 DNA reads as TGTGCCAGCAGTTCCCGTTCTTATTCACCCCTCCACTTT. Its protein is CASSSRSYSPLHF.